One and the same sample provided the 21 T cell receptor beta chains below, sequenced in a study of regulatory T cells in long-lasting Graves disease. According to the study, TCR beta libraries were built with iRepertoire HTBI primers and CDR3-region Arm-PCR. Using its own MiXCR run on the multiplex PCR reads, TCRdb lists one record per CDR3 protein. The table includes about 460,000 distinct CDR3 sequences, 12% to 15% detected once. Time point meaning: newly diagnosed GD, antithyroid drugs for less than 3 months. TCR sequences were obtained from RNA taken from PBMCs. These data were also reused for a study on T cells in Graves' hyperthyroidism and ophthalmopathy.

The source material was peripheral blood mononuclear cells (PBMCs), sampled at new diagnosis, from a patient treated with antithyroid drugs. The receptors shown here come from a woman in her forties or fifties with Graves disease.

This clonotype occurred many times. The gene calls are TRBV7-3 and TRBJ1-2; TRBD1 is a possible D gene (5 bases). The CDR3 loop spans 14 amino acids. V lost 6 bases, J lost 9 bases, and 20 bases lay in between. Germline V gene sequence: CDR1 SGHTA, CDR2 FQGTGA. CDR3 nucleotide sequence: TGTGCCAGCAGGCTTTCGCAGCTCTGGGGGAGCTACACCTTC. As protein: CASRLSQLWGSYTF.

A word on this clonotype: The junction differs from germline at one of its ends, possibly a read error. The rearrangement joins TRBV7-8 to TRBJ2-2, with 12 positions matching TRBD1. From germline, CDR1 is SGHVS and CDR2 FQNEAQ. This CDR3 comprises 17 residues. CDR3 protein: CASSLAPGQGAIGELFF. CDR3 nucleotides: TGTGCCAGCAGCCTAGCCCCGGGACAGGGGGCGATCGGGGAGCTGTTTTTT.

This clonotype was recorded at least ten times. The gene calls are TRBV6-1 and TRBJ2-7, with D possibly TRBD1 on 6 matching bases. The CDR3 runs 14 residues. Germline lookup yields CDR1 MNHNS and CDR2 SASEGT. Deletions cut 3 bases from V and 0 bases from J, with 9 bases between. CDR3 region: CASSDPDSSYEQYF. CDR3 DNA: TGTGCCAGCAGTGACCCGGACAGCTCCTACGAGCAGTACTTC.

This clonotype was recorded a few times. The V gene is TRBV6-2 or TRBV6-3, the J gene TRBJ2-7; 14 bases match TRBD2. This CDR3 is built from 18 residues. CDR1 and CDR2 (germline): MNHEY, SVGEGT. The trim removed 0 bases at V and 7 bases at J, leaving 11 bases unmatched. The CDR3 nucleotides read TGTGCCAGCAGTTACTCAAGAGGGACTAGCGGGAGTTCGGGTGAGCAGTACTTC. Translation gives CASSYSRGTSGSSGEQYF.

The sample holds many counts of this clonotype. This rearrangement joins TRBV28 to TRBJ2-7, with TRBD1 identical over 7 bases. Trimming cost V 10 bases and J 7 bases; bases outside gene matches: 16. The CDR3 runs to 14 residues. Germline assignment: CDR1 MDHEN and CDR2 SYDVKM. The DNA of the CDR3 is TGTGCCAACACTAGGGACAGTCCCGAATGTGAGCAGTACTTC. Amino acid sequence: CANTRDSPECEQYF.

This clonotype has a handful of counts. The chain carries TRBV27 and TRBJ2-7, with D possibly being TRBD1 (5 bases). Germline V gene lookup returns CDR1 MNHEY and CDR2 SMNVEV (reference sequence). This CDR3 contains 13 residues. Trimming removed 5 bases at V and 1 base at J, with 9 bases between. As DNA, the CDR3 is TGTGCCAGCAGTCGGCGACAGTCCTACGAGCAGTACTTC. Protein sequence: CASSRRQSYEQYF.

This clonotype was detected a few times. The chain carries TRBV5-1 and TRBJ2-3; tentatively, D is TRBD2 (5 bases). CDR1 is SGHRS and CDR2 is YFSETQ in the germline V gene. The CDR3 is 15 residues long. V shed 4 bases and J shed 2 bases, with 14 bases lying between them. The chain's CDR3 is CASSPLGSHTDTQYF. The CDR3 region has the DNA TGCGCCAGCAGCCCCCTTGGGAGTCACACAGATACGCAGTATTTT.

Regarding this clonotype: Given a much more abundant clone one base away, this may be a read error. The rearrangement links TRBV12-3 or TRBV12-4 to TRBJ2-1; D perhaps matches TRBD1 (6 bases). V was trimmed by 5 bases and J by 11 bases, leaving 22 bases between them. CDR3 size: 15 residues. This CDR3 reads CASSPGQTVKHQQFF. As DNA, the CDR3 is TGTGCCAGCAGTCCCGGACAGACGGTTAAGCACCAGCAGTTCTTC.

There are many counts of this clonotype. V usage is TRBV2 and J usage is TRBJ1-1; tentative D call: TRBD1 (6 bases). The V end was cut by 1 base, the J end by 4 bases, with 10 bases between. CDR3 length: 14 residues. CDR1 is SNHLY, CDR2 FYNNEI, per germline. CDR3 loop: CASSEVGGSTEAFF. CDR3 bases: TGTGCCAGCAGTGAAGTAGGGGGAAGCACTGAAGCTTTCTTT.

There are many counts of this clonotype. J is TRBJ2-6 and V is TRBV7-9; 10 bases align to TRBD1. From germline, CDR1 is SEHNR and CDR2 FQNEAQ (reference sequence). V was clipped by 6 bases and J by 4 bases; unmatched bases: 9. The CDR3 loop spans 17 amino acids. The CDR3 spells CASSYRDRGSGANVLTF. In DNA, the CDR3 is TGTGCCAGCAGTTACCGGGACAGGGGCTCCGGGGCCAACGTCCTGACTTTC.

Ten or more counts support this clonotype. The V call is TRBV30, the J call TRBJ2-1, with D unclear. Germline CDR1 and CDR2: GTSNPN and SVGIG (reference sequence). The V and J ends lost 3 bases and 8 bases respectively, with 11 bases between them. CDR3 size: 12 residues. The DNA of the CDR3 is TGTGCCTGGAGCCCCCAGGCCGATGAGCAGTTCTTC. Translating gives CAWSPQADEQFF.

This clonotype has a count of ten or more. CDR3 DNA sequence: TGTGCCAGCAGCAACCCGACCCGCTCATTGCACGAGCAGTACTTC. The encoded protein is CASSNPTRSLHEQYF. This chain connects TRBV13 to TRBJ2-7; D not certain. Germline V lookup: CDR1 PRHDT, CDR2 FYEKMQ (reference sequence). V lost 5 bases, J lost 5 bases, and 19 bases lay in between. This CDR3 spans 15 amino acids.

This clonotype has a count of ten or more. The rearrangement joins TRBV20-1 to TRBJ2-1, with D possibly TRBD2 on 5 matching bases. This CDR3 has 17 amino acids. Germline CDR1 is DFQATT and CDR2 is SNEGSKA (reference sequence). Trimming left V 4 bases short and J 5 bases short, with 24 bases between. The CDR3 region is CSATEYSSPPGNNEQFF. In nucleotides, the CDR3 is TGCAGTGCTACGGAATACTCGTCGCCCCCCGGGAACAATGAGCAGTTCTTC.

This clonotype was detected ten times or more. The rearrangement uses TRBV28 and TRBJ1-2; TRBD1 might be the D (5 bases). CDR1 and CDR2 (germline): MDHEN, SYDVKM. This CDR3 spans 12 amino acids. Trimming pared 6 bases from V and 7 bases from J, leaving 12 bases between. The CDR3 loop is CASSLGPGGYTF. The CDR3, as DNA: TGTGCCAGCAGCTTGGGGCCGGGTGGCTACACCTTC.

This clonotype was observed many times. The V gene is TRBV7-2, the J gene TRBJ2-3; unclear D gene. This CDR3 spans 14 amino acids. V lost 5 bases, J lost 1 base, and 10 bases lay in between. In germline, CDR1 is SGHTA, CDR2 FQGNSA. The CDR3: CASSTTPGTDTQYF. The CDR3 nucleotides read TGTGCCAGCAGCACGACCCCTGGCACAGATACGCAGTATTTT.

V and J are TRBV11-2 and TRBJ2-2; D may be TRBD1 or TRBD2 (5 bases each). V lost 6 bases, J lost 5 bases, and 19 bases lay in between. The CDR3 is made up of 16 amino acids. Germline CDR1 is SGHAT and CDR2 is FQNNGV. The CDR3 region is CASRLGDRLRTGELFF. The CDR3 DNA sequence: TGTGCCAGCAGACTTGGGGACCGCCTTAGGACCGGGGAGCTGTTTTTT.

This clonotype has at least ten counts. The chain combines TRBV28 with TRBJ2-2, with 11 bases fitting TRBD2. V was pared by 5 bases and J by 7 bases, with 12 bases of the junction left unmatched. The germline V gene encodes CDR1 MDHEN and CDR2 SYDVKM. This CDR3 has 17 amino acids. The CDR3 region is CASSPRLAGLAIGELFF. CDR3 coding DNA: TGTGCCAGCAGTCCACGACTAGCGGGACTGGCGATCGGGGAGCTGTTTTTT.

On this clonotype: A much larger clonotype is one base distant, so this may be a read error. This chain links TRBV6-1 with TRBJ1-5, with D unclear. V gave up 4 bases and J gave up 0 bases, with 7 bases separating them. CDR1 is MNHNS, CDR2 SASEGT, per germline. CDR3 length: 14 residues. Written as DNA, the CDR3 is TGTGCCAGCAGTGGGCGGAATAGCAATCAGCCCCAGCATTTT. Encoded protein: CASSGRNSNQPQHF.

Only a few counts were recorded for this clonotype. This chain joins TRBV11-2 and TRBJ2-7; D is tentatively TRBD1 or TRBD2 (5 bases each). With 1 base removed from V and 0 bases from J, the gap between germline ends came to 13 bases. This CDR3 has 16 residues. The germline CDR1 and CDR2 sequences are SGHAT and FQNNGV. The CDR3 region has the DNA TGTGCCAGCAGCTTAGCTTTAGGGGAGATCTCCTACGAGCAGTACTTC. This encodes CASSLALGEISYEQYF.

As to this clonotype: This may come from a read error, since a much larger clone is one base off. The chain is built from TRBV7-3 and TRBJ1-5; D gene uncertain. The CDR3 covers 13 residues. V lost 1 base and J lost 5, with 6 bases in between. CDR1 and CDR2 from the germline V gene are SGHTA and FQGTGA. The CDR3 protein is CASSLMGDQPQHF. The DNA for the CDR3 is TGTGCCAGCAGCTTAATGGGCGATCAGCCCCAGCATTTT.

This clonotype was detected many times. This chain links TRBV6-1 with TRBJ1-1; D is uncertain. The CDR3 is 16 residues long. Germline V lookup: CDR1 MNHNS, CDR2 SASEGT. V was clipped by 4 bases and J by 6 bases, with 21 bases between them. In DNA form, the CDR3 reads TGTGCCAGCAGTGGACCGACCGACCCCGGAGGGTCTGAAGCTTTCTTT. Amino acid sequence: CASSGPTDPGGSEAFF.